The 18 T cell receptor beta chains below all came from one sample that was sequenced in a study of beta chain features in type 1 diabetes. Reverse transcription of all isolated RNA meant that expressed TCRB transcripts were sequenced. Repertoires were generated with immunoSEQ multiplex PCR, while TCRdb's copy carries only in-frame clones and drops some. The repertoire holds more than 150,000 clones, with roughly 9.1% as singletons. Material for sequencing was central memory CD4+ T cells from blood. These receptors came from a woman between 18 and 29 years old in good health.

V gene TRBV11-3 combines with J gene TRBJ1-3, with D uncertain. V shed 5 bases and J shed 1 base, with 9 bases lying between them. The CDR3 is 14 residues long. Germline assignment: CDR1 SGHNT and CDR2 YENEEA. CDR3 amino acids: CASSEGGSGNTIYF. As DNA, the CDR3 is TGTGCCAGCAGCGAGGGTGGGTCTGGAAACACCATATATTTT.

This clone was recorded a few times. This chain joins TRBV11-2 and TRBJ2-1, with D perhaps matching TRBD1 (6 bases). There are 17 residues in the CDR3. With 3 bases removed from V and 2 bases from J, the gap between germline ends came to 17 bases. Germline V lookup: CDR1 SGHAT, CDR2 FQNNGV. CDR3 bases: TGTGCCAGCAGCTTGAAGACAGGCCAATTTACCTACAATGAGCAGTTCTTC. Its protein is CASSLKTGQFTYNEQFF.

The chain joins TRBV5-1 to TRBJ2-1, with 15 nucleotides matching TRBD2. The CDR3 runs to 19 residues. Germline V gives CDR1 SGHRS, CDR2 YFSETQ. V lost 2 bases and J lost 1; bases outside the gene matches: 7. The CDR3 bases are TGCGCCAGCAGCTTCTCCCGTGGACTAGCGGGGGGGTCCTACAATGAGCAGTTCTTC. Its translation is CASSFSRGLAGGSYNEQFF.

The rearrangement joins TRBV2 to TRBJ2-1, with 9 bases fitting TRBD2. The CDR3 runs to 16 residues. Germline assignment: CDR1 SNHLY and CDR2 FYNNEI. V lost 1 base to trimming and J lost 7 bases; unmatched junction nucleotides: 8. The CDR3 region is CASSEGASGALNEQFF. The CDR3 nucleotides read TGTGCCAGCAGTGAAGGTGCTAGCGGGGCTTTGAATGAGCAGTTCTTC.

The table lists this clone with a few counts. V and J are TRBV30 and TRBJ2-1, with 15 bases fitting TRBD2. Germline trimming cut 2 bases from V and 9 bases from J; bases unmatched to any gene: 5. CDR1 is GTSNPN, CDR2 SVGIG, per germline (reference sequence). This CDR3 region has 15 residues. The CDR3 DNA follows: TGTGCCTGGAGTACGGGACTAGCGGGAGGAGGTGAGCAGTTCTTC. Translating gives CAWSTGLAGGGEQFF.

This chain uses TRBV4-3 with TRBJ2-1; D gene ambiguous. This CDR3 has 16 amino acids. The germline V gene has CDR1 LGHNA and CDR2 YSLEER. Trimming pared 3 bases from V and 1 base from J, leaving 13 bases between. The CDR3 region is CASSHLDLMSYNEQFF. CDR3 sequence (DNA): TGCGCCAGCAGCCACCTTGACTTAATGTCCTACAATGAGCAGTTCTTC.

This clone was observed a few times. The gene calls are TRBV30 and TRBJ1-1, with a tentative D call TRBD1 (5 bases). CDR1 is GTSNPN and CDR2 is SVGIG in the germline V gene (reference sequence). V lost 3 bases, J lost 2 bases, and 19 bases lay in between. The length of the CDR3 is 16 residues. CDR3 sequence (DNA): TGTGCCTGGAGCGGGTTTCAGGGATCAAGTAACACTGAAGCTTTCTTT. The encoded protein is CAWSGFQGSSNTEAFF.

This clone was observed a handful of times. The CDR3 DNA sequence: TGCGCCAGCAGTCAGGGGGGTCCTTGGGATGAGCAGTTCTTC. As protein: CASSQGGPWDEQFF. The J gene is TRBJ2-1, the V gene TRBV5-1; D perhaps matches TRBD1 (7 bases). The germline CDR1 and CDR2 sequences are SGHRS and YFSETQ. V was shortened by 5 bases and J by 8 bases, with 17 bases between the two germline ends. The CDR3 consists of 14 residues. Filled out from reference TRBV5-1 and TRBJ2-1, the complete variable domain reads KAGVTQTPRYLIKTRGQQVTLSCSPISGHRSVSWYQQTPGQGLQFLFEYFSETQRNKGNFPGRFSGRQFSNSRSEMNVSTLELGDSALYLCASSQGGPWDEQFFGPGTRLTVL.

This clone has more than one count but fewer than ten. The chain combines TRBV7-2 with TRBJ1-2; TRBD1 aligns across 7 bases. This CDR3 contains 15 residues. With 5 bases clipped from V and 4 bases from J, the junction kept 10 bases outside the gene matches. Per germline, CDR1 SGHTA and CDR2 FQGNSA. CDR3 bases: TGTGCCAGCAGCATCGCCACAGGGGCCTTCTATGGCTACACCTTC. It specifies CASSIATGAFYGYTF.

The J gene is TRBJ1-2, the V gene TRBV4-2, with D uncertain. Trimming left V 1 base short and J 3 bases short, with 9 bases between. Looked up from germline, CDR1 is LGHNA and CDR2 is YNFKEQ. There are 14 residues in the CDR3. CDR3 sequence: CASSQVRLDYGYTF. CDR3 sequence (DNA): TGTGCCAGCAGCCAAGTGCGGCTCGACTATGGCTACACCTTC.

The V gene is TRBV7-2, the J gene TRBJ2-2; D may be TRBD1 (6 bases). This CDR3 contains 14 residues. V gave up 8 bases and J gave up 2 bases, with 12 bases separating them. Germline values: CDR1 SGHTA, CDR2 FQGNSA. CDR3 sequence (DNA): TGTGCCAGCGGATGGACAGAAAACACCGGGGAGCTGTTTTTT. It encodes CASGWTENTGELFF. Together with reference TRBV7-2 and TRBJ2-2, the CDR3 gives the full variable domain: GAGVSQSPSNKVTEKGKDVELRCDPISGHTALYWYRQSLGQGLEFLIYFQGNSAPDKSGLPSDRFSAERTGGSVSTLTIQRTQQEDSAVYLCASGWTENTGELFFGEGSRLTVL.

Only a few counts were recorded for this clone. The genes are TRBV11-3 and TRBJ2-1; D possibly corresponds to TRBD2 (5 bases). From germline, CDR1 is SGHNT and CDR2 YENEEA. CDR3 size: 14 residues. The ends were cut back, 4 bases at V and 7 bases at J, with 14 bases in the middle. The CDR3 here is CASSSDGLRNEQFF. As DNA, the CDR3 is TGTGCCAGCAGCTCGGACGGACTTCGGAATGAGCAGTTCTTC.

In its sample, this clone was seen a few times. The V gene is TRBV6-6, the J gene TRBJ2-7; D gene uncertain. This CDR3 spans 14 amino acids. CDR1 and CDR2 (germline): MNHNY, SVGAGI (reference sequence). V dropped 8 bases and J dropped 6 bases, with 20 bases sitting between them. Here the CDR3 DNA reads TGTGCCAGCCGGTCCTCCCGTCGAGTATCCGAGCAGTACTTC. It codes for CASRSSRRVSEQYF.

This clone was counted between two and nine times. J is TRBJ1-5 and V is TRBV2, with a tentative D call TRBD1 (6 bases). V lost 6 bases and J 0 bases, leaving 9 bases between the germline ends. Germline assignment: CDR1 SNHLY and CDR2 FYNNEI. The CDR3 has 14 residues. The CDR3 nucleotides are TGTGCCAGCAGGGACAGCGATAGCAATCAGCCCCAGCATTTT. Its translation: CASRDSDSNQPQHF.

This clone came up a few times. The J gene is TRBJ2-1, the V gene TRBV30, with D possibly being TRBD2 (6 bases). This CDR3 is 13 amino acids long. Trimming removed 4 bases at V and 10 bases at J, with 17 bases between. The germline gives CDR1 GTSNPN, CDR2 SVGIG (reference sequence). Here the CDR3 reads CAWTLARRREQFF. The CDR3 DNA follows: TGTGCCTGGACACTAGCAAGACGCAGGGAGCAGTTCTTC.

This clone occurred a few times. The chain combines TRBV27 with TRBJ1-1; TRBD1 is a possible D gene (5 bases). Germline-derived CDR1 and CDR2 are MNHEY and SMNVEV (reference sequence). V was pared by 4 bases and J by 5 bases, with 14 bases between. The CDR3 sequence is 14 residues long. The CDR3 region is CASSSRALGTEAFF. The CDR3 DNA reads TGTGCCAGCAGTTCCAGGGCGCTGGGGACTGAAGCTTTCTTT.

This clone has just a few counts. V is TRBV2 and J is TRBJ2-3; no definite D call. V was trimmed by 9 bases and J by 6 bases, leaving 13 bases between them. In germline, CDR1 is SNHLY, CDR2 FYNNEI. The CDR3 length is 12 residues. As DNA, the CDR3 is TGTGCCAGTGCGGTGGCGGCGGATACGCAGTATTTT. Translated, it gives CASAVAADTQYF.

The table lists this clone with a few counts. In the same sample, other DNA sequences code for this CDR3. The rearrangement uses TRBV5-5 and TRBJ2-5; no definite D call. CDR3 length: 13 amino acids. The V gene's germline CDR1 is SGHKS and CDR2 YYEKEE (reference sequence). V lost 4 bases, J lost 5 bases, and 12 bases lay in between. In DNA, the CDR3 is TGTGCCAGCAGCCCACGCCCCGGGGAGACCCAGTACTTC. As protein: CASSPRPGETQYF.